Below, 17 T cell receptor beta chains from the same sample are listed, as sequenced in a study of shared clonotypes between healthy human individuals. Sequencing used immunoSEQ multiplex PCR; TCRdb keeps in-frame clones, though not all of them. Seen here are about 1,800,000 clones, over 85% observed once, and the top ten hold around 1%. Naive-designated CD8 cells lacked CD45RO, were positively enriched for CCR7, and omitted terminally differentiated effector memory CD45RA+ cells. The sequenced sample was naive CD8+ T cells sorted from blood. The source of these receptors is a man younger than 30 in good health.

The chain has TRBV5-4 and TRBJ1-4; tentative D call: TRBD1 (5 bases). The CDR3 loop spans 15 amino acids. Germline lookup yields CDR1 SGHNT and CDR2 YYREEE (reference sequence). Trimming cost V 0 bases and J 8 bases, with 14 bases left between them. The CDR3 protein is CASSLEGGGEEKLFF. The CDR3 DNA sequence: TGTGCCAGCAGCTTGGAGGGTGGGGGTGAGGAAAAACTGTTTTTT.

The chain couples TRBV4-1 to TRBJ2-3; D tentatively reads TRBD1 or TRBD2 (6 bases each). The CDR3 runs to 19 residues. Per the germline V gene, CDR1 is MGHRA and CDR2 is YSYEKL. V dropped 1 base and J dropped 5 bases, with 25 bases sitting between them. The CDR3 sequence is CASSQVIETWRDTGDTQYF. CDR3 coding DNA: TGCGCCAGCAGCCAAGTTATAGAAACTTGGCGGGACACTGGAGATACGCAGTATTTT.

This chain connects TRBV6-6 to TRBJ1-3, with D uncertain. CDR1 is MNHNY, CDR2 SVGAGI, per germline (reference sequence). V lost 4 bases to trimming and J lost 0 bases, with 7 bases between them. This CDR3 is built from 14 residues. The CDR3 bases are TGTGCCAGCAGTTTCGCCATCTCTGGAAACACCATATATTTT. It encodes CASSFAISGNTIYF.

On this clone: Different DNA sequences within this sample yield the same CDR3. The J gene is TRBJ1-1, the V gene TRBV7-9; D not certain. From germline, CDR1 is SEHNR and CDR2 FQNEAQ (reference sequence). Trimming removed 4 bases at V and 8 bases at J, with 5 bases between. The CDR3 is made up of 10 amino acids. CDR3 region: CASSSLEAFF. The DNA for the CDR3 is TGTGCCAGCAGCTCCTTAGAAGCTTTCTTT.

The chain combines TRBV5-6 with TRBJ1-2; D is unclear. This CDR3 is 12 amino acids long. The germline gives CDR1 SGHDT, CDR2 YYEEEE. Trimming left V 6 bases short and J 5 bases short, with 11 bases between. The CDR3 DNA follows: TGTGCCAGCATTGGCCCGGATTATGGCTACACCTTC. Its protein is CASIGPDYGYTF. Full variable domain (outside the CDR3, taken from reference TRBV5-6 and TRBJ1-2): DAGVTQSPTHLIKTRGQQVTLRCSPKSGHDTVSWYQQALGQGPQFIFQYYEEEERQRGNFPDRFSGHQFPNYSSELNVNALLLGDSALYLCASIGPDYGYTFGSGTRLTVV.

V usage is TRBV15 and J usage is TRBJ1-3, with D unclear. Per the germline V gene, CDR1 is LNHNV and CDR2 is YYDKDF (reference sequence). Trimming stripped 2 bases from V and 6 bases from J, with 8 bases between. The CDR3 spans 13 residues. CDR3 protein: CATSRLLENTIYF. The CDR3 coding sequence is TGTGCCACCAGCAGATTGCTGGAAAACACCATATATTTT.

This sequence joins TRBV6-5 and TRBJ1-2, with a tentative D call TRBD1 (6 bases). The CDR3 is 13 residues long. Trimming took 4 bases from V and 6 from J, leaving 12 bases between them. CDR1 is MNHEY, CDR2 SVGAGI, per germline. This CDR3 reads CASSFAGVHGYTF. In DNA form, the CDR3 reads TGTGCCAGCAGTTTTGCAGGGGTGCATGGCTACACCTTC.

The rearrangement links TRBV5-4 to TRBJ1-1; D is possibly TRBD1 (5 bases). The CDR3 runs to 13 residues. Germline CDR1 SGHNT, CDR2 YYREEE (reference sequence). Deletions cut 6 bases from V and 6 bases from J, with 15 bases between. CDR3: CASMSRGFSEAFF. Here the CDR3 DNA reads TGTGCCAGCATGAGTCGGGGGTTCTCTGAAGCTTTCTTT.

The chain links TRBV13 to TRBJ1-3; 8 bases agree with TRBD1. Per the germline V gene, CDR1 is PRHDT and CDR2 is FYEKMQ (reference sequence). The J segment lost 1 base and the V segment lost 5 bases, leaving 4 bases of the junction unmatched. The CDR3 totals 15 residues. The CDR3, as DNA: TGTGCCAGCAGCGAGAGACAGGGGTCTGGAAACACCATATATTTT. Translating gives CASSERQGSGNTIYF.

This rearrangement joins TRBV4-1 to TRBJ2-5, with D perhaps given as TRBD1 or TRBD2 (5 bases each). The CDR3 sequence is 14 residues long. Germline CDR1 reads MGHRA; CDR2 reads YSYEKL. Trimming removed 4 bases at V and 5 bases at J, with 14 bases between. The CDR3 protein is CASSPGPLAETQYF. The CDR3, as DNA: TGCGCCAGCAGCCCGGGACCGCTGGCGGAGACCCAGTACTTC.

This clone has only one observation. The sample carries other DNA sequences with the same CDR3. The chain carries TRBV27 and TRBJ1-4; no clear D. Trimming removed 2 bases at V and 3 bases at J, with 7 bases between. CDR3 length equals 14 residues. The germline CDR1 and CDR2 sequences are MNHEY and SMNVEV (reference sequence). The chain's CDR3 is CASSLRGANEKLFF. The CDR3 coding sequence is TGTGCCAGCAGTTTACGAGGCGCTAATGAAAAACTGTTTTTT.

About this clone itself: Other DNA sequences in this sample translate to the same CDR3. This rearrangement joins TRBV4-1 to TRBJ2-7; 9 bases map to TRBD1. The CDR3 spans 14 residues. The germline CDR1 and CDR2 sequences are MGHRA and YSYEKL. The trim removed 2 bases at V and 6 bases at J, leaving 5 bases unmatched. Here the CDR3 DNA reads TGCGCCAGCAGCCAACGGGACAGGGTAGGCGAGCAGTACTTC. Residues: CASSQRDRVGEQYF.

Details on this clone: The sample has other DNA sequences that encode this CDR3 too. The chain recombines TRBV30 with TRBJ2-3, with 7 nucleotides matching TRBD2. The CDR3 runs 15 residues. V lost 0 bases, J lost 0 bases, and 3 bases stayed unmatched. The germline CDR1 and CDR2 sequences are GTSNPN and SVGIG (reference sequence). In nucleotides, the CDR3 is TGTGCCTGGAGTGTCGGCGGGAGTAGCACAGATACGCAGTATTTT. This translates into CAWSVGGSSTDTQYF.

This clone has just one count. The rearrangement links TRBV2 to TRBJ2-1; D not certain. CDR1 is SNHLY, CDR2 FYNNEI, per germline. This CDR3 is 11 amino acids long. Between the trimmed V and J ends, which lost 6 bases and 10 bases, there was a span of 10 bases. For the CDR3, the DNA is TGTGCCAGCAGCCAGTACGGAGAGCAGTTCTTC. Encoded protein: CASSQYGEQFF.

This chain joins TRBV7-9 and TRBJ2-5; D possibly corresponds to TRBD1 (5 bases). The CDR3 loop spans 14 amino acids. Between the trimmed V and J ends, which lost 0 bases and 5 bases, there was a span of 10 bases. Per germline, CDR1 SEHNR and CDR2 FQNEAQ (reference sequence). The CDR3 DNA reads TGTGCCAGCAGCTTAGCAGGGGAAAGGGAGACCCAGTACTTC. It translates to CASSLAGERETQYF.

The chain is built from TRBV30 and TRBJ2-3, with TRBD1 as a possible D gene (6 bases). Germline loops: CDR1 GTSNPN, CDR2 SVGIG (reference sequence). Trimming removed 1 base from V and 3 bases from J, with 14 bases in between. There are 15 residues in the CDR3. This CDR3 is CAWSAGQRLTDTQYF. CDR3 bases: TGTGCCTGGAGTGCTGGACAGAGACTAACAGATACGCAGTATTTT.

The CDR3 protein is CATSSIAGIILRLPLHF. For the CDR3, the DNA is TGTGCCACCAGCAGCATTGCGGGGATCATACTTCGACTACCCCTCCACTTT. This chain uses TRBV15 with TRBJ1-6; D ambiguous. The V gene's germline CDR1 is LNHNV and CDR2 YYDKDF (reference sequence). V was cut by 3 bases and J by 12 bases, with 24 bases left in between. The CDR3 loop spans 17 amino acids.